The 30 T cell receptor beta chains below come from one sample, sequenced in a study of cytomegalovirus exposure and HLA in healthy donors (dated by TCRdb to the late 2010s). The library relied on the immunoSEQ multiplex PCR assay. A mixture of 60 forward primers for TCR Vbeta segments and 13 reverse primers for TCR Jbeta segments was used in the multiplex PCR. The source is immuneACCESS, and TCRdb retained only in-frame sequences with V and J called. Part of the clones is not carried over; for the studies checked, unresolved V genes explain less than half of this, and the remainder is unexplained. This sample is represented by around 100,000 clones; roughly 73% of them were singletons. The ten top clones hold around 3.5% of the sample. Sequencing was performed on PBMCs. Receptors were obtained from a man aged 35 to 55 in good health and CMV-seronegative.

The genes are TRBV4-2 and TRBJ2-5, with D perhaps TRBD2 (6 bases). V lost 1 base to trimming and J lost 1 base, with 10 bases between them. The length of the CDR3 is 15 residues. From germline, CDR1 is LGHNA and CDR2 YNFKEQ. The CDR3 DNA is TGTGCCAGCAGCCAAGTTCCCGGGGGCCAAGAGACCCAGTACTTC. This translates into CASSQVPGGQETQYF.

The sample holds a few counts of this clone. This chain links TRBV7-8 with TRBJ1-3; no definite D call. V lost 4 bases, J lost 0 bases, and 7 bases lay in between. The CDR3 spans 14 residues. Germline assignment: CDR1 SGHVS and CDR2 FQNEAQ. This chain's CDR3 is CASSSHSSGNTIYF. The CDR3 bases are TGTGCCAGCAGCTCCCATAGCTCTGGAAACACCATATATTTT.

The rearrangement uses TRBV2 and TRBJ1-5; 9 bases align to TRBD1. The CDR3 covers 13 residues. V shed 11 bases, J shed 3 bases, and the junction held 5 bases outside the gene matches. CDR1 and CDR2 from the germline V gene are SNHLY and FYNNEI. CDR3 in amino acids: CAGGQGVNQPQHF. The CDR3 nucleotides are TGTGCCGGGGGACAGGGTGTCAATCAGCCCCAGCATTTT.

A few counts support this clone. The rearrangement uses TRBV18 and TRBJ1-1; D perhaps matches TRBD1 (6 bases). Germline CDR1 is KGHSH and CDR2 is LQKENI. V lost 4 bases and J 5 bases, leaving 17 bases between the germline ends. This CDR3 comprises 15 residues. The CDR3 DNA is TGTGCCAGCTCACGAACAGGGATAGTTGGTACTGAAGCTTTCTTT. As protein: CASSRTGIVGTEAFF.

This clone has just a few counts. CDR3 region: CASSPLGGGAPKETQYF. Here the CDR3 DNA reads TGTGCCAGCAGCCCACTGGGCGGGGGGGCACCCAAAGAGACCCAGTACTTC. The chain couples TRBV4-2 to TRBJ2-5; 9 bases align to TRBD2. Germline CDR1 LGHNA, CDR2 YNFKEQ. With V trimmed by 4 bases and J by 3 bases, 12 bases remained unmatched. The CDR3 sequence is 17 residues long.

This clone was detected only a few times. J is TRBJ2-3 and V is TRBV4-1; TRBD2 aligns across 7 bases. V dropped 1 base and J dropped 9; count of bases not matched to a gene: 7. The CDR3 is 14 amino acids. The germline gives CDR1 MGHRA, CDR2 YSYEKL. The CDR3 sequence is CASSQVGGVNTQYF. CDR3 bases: TGCGCCAGCAGCCAAGTTGGGGGGGTCAACACGCAGTATTTT.

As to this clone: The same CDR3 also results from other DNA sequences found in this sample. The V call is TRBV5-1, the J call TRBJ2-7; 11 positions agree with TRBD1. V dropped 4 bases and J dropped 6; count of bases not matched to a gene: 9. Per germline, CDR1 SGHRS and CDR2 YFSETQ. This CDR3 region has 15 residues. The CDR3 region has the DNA TGCGCCAGCAGCGCACGGACAGGGGGCTCCCGCGAGCAGTACTTC. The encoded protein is CASSARTGGSREQYF.

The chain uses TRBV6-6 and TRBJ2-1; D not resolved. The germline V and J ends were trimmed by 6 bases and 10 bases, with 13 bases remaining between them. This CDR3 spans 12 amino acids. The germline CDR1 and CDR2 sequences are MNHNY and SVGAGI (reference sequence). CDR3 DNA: TGTGCCAGCAGAGATCCGACTGAGGAGCAGTTCTTC. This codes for CASRDPTEEQFF.

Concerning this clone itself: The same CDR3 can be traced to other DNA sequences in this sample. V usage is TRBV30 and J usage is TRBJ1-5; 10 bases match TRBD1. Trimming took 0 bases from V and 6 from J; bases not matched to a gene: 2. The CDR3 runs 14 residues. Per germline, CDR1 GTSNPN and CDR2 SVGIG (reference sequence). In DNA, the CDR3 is TGTGCCTGGAGTGTGACAGGGGGCGGTCAGCCCCAGCATTTT. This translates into CAWSVTGGGQPQHF.

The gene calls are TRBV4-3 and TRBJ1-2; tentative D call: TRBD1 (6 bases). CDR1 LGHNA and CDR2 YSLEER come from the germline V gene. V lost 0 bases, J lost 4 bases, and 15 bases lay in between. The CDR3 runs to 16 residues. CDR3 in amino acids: CASSQDLQGSSYGYTF. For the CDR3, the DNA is TGCGCCAGCAGCCAAGATTTACAGGGATCTTCCTATGGCTACACCTTC.

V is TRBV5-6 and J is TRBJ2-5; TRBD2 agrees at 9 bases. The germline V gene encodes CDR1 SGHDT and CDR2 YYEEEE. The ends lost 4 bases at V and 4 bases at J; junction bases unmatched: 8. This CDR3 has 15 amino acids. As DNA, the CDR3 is TGTGCCAGCAGCCTGGTGGCAGCGGGAGGAGAGACCCAGTACTTC. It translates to CASSLVAAGGETQYF.

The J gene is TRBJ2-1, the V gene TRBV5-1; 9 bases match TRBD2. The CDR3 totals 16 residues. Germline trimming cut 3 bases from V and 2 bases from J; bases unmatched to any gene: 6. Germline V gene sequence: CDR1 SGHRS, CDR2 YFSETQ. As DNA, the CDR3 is TGCGCCAGCAGCTCCAATCGCGGGGGGGCCTACAATGAGCAGTTCTTC. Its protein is CASSSNRGGAYNEQFF.

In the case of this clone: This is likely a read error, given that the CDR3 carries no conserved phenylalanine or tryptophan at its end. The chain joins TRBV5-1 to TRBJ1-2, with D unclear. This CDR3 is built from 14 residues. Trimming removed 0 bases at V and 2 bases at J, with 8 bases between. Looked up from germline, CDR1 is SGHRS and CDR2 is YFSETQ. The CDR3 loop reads CASSLAGSNYGYTV. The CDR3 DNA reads TGCGCCAGCAGCTTGGCCGGTTCCAACTATGGCTACACCGTC.

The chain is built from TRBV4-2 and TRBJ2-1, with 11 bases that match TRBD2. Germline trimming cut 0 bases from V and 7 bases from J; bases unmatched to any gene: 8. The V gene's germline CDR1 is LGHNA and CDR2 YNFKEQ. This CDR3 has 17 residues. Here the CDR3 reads CASSQDLAGGPRNEQFF. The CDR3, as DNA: TGTGCCAGCAGCCAAGATTTAGCGGGGGGGCCGAGGAATGAGCAGTTCTTC.

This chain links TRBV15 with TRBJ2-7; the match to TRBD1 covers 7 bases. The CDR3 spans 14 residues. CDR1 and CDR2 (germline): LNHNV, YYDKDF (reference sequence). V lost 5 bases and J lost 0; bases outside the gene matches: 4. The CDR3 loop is CATSDWDSSYEQYF. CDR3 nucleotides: TGTGCCACCAGCGACTGGGACAGCTCCTACGAGCAGTACTTC. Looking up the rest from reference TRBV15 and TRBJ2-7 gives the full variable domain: DAMVIQNPRYQVTQFGKPVTLSCSQTLNHNVMYWYQQKSSQAPKLLFHYYDKDFNNEADTPDNFQSRRPNTSFCFLDIRSPGLGDTAMYLCATSDWDSSYEQYFGPGTRLTVT.

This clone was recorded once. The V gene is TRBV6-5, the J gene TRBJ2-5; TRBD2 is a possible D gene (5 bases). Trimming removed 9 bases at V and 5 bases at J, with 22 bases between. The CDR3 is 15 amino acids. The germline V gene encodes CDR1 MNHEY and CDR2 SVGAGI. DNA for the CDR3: TGTGCCAGGCCCTGGAGCCGGGGTTTGGACGAGACCCAGTACTTC. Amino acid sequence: CARPWSRGLDETQYF.

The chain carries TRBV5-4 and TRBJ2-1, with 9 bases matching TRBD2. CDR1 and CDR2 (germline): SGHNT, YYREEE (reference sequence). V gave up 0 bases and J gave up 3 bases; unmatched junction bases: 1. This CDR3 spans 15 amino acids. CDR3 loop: CASSLGTSDYNEQFF. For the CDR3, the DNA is TGTGCCAGCAGCTTGGGGACTAGCGACTACAATGAGCAGTTCTTC. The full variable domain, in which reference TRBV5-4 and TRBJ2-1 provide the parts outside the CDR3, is ETGVTQSPTHLIKTRGQQVTLRCSSQSGHNTVSWYQQALGQGPQFIFQYYREEENGRGNFPPRFSGLQFPNYSSELNVNALELDDSALYLCASSLGTSDYNEQFFGPGTRLTVL.

The CDR3 nucleotides are TGTGCCAGCAGCCAAAGGCCGGTAGCGGGGGGTATAGAGACCCAGTACTTC. The encoded protein is CASSQRPVAGGIETQYF. The genes are TRBV7-3 and TRBJ2-5, with TRBD2 matching 10 bases. V dropped 5 bases and J dropped 4; count of bases not matched to a gene: 13. This CDR3 is built from 17 residues. Germline CDR1 reads SGHTA; CDR2 reads FQGTGA.

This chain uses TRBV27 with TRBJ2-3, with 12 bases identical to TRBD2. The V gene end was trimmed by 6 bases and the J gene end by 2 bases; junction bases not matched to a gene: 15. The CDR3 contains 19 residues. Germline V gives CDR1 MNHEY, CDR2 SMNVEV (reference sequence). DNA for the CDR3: TGTGCCAGCAGGAGGGTCCGGACTAGCGGGACCGCTTACACAGATACGCAGTATTTT. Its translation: CASRRVRTSGTAYTDTQYF.

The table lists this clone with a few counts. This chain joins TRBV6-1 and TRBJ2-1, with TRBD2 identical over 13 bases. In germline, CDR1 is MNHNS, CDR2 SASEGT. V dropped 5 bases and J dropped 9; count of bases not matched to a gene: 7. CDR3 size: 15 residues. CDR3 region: CASSKLAGGPGEQFF. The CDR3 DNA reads TGTGCCAGCAGTAAACTAGCGGGGGGGCCTGGTGAGCAGTTCTTC.

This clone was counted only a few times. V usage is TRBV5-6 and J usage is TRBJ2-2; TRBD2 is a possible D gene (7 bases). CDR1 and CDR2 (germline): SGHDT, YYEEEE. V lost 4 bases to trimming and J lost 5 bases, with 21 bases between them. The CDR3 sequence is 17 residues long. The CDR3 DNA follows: TGTGCCAGCAGCGGGGAGGGTTGGGGGCGCAGGACCGGGGAGCTGTTTTTT. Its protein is CASSGEGWGRRTGELFF.

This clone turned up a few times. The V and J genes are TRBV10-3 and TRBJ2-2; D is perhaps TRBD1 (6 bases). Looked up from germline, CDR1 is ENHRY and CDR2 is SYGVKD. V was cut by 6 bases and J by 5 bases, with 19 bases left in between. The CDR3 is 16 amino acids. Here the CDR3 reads CAIRLGTLGSTGELFF. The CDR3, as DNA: TGTGCCATCAGATTAGGGACACTGGGGTCAACCGGGGAGCTGTTTTTT.

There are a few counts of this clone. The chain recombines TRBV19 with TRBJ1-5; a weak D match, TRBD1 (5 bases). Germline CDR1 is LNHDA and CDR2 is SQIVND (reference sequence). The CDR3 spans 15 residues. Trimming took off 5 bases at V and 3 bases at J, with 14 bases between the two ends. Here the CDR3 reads CASSAYTGINQPQHF. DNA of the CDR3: TGTGCCAGTAGTGCCTACACAGGAATCAATCAGCCCCAGCATTTT.

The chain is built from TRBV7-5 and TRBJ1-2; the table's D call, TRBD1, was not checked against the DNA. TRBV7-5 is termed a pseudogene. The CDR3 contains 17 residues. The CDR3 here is CVRSRPLTGKTNYGYTF. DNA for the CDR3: TGTGTCAGAAGCCGACCCCTGACAGGGAAGACTAACTATGGCTACACCTTC.

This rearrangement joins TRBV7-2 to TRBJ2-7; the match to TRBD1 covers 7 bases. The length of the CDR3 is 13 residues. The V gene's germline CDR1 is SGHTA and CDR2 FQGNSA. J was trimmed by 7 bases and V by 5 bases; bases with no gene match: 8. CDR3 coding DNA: TGTGCCAGCAGCCAGGGACAGTCGGGGGAGCAGTACTTC. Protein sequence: CASSQGQSGEQYF.

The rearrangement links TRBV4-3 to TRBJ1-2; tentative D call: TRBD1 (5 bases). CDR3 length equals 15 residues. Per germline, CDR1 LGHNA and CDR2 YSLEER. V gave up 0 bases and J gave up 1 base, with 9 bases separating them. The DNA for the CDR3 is TGCGCCAGCAGCCAAGATTTCAGGGATAACTATGGCTACACCTTC. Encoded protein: CASSQDFRDNYGYTF.

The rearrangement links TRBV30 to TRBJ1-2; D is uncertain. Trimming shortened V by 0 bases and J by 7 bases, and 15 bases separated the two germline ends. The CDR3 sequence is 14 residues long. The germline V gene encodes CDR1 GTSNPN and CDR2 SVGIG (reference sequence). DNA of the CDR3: TGTGCCTGGAGTGTAGTAGGGTTGGGAGTTGGCTACACCTTC. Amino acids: CAWSVVGLGVGYTF. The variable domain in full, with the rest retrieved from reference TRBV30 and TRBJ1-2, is SQTIHQWPATLVQPVGSPLSLECTVEGTSNPNLYWYRQAAGRGLQLLFYSVGIGQISSEVPQNLSASRPQDRQFILSSKKLLLSDSGFYLCAWSVVGLGVGYTFGSGTRLTVV.

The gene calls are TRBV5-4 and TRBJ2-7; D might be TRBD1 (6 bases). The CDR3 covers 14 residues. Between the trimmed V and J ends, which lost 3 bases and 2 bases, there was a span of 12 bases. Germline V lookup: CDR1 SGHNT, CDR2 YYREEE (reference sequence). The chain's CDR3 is CASSSPRDTYEQYF. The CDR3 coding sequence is TGTGCCAGCAGCTCCCCCCGGGACACCTACGAGCAGTACTTC. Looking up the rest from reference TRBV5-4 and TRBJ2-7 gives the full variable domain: ETGVTQSPTHLIKTRGQQVTLRCSSQSGHNTVSWYQQALGQGPQFIFQYYREEENGRGNFPPRFSGLQFPNYSSELNVNALELDDSALYLCASSSPRDTYEQYFGPGTRLTVT.

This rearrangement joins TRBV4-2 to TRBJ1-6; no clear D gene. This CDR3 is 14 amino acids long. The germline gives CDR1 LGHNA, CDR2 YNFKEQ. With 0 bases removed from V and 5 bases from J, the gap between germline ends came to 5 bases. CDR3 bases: TGTGCCAGCAGCCAAGATGGGCATAATTCACCCCTCCACTTT. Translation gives CASSQDGHNSPLHF.

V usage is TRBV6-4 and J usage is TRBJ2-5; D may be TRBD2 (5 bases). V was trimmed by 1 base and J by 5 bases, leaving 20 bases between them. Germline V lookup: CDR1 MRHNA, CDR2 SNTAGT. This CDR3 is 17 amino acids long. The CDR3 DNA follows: TGTGCCAGCAGTGACTTCATAGGAGGTTTTCATGGTGAGACCCAGTACTTC. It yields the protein CASSDFIGGFHGETQYF.